This T cell receptor beta chain was identified in a study of T cell repertoires in cytomegalovirus infection. This clonotype appeared a few times. What it recognizes is unknown. TCRdb analysed the reads with MiXCR anew, one entry per CDR3 protein. The sample shows 570,000 or so distinct CDR3 sequences, roughly 43% of them seen only once. CDR1 and CDR2 (germline): SGHVS, FQNEAQ. This CDR3 comprises 17 residues. V was clipped by 1 base and J by 0 bases, with 10 bases between them. The source is a human donor in good health (CMV status not recorded). Some clones in this sample may be carry-over from other donors' samples. The sample was cultured PBMCs, taken from culture after CMV antigen stimulation. The chain has TRBV7-8 and TRBJ1-6; D ambiguous. DNA for the CDR3: TGTGCCAGCAGCTTAGGCAGGCCAAGCTCCTATAATTCACCCCTCCACTTT. It is translated as CASSLGRPSSYNSPLHF. The entire variable domain, with the rest obtained from reference TRBV7-8 and TRBJ1-6, is as follows: GAGVSQSPRYKVAKRGQDVALRCDPISGHVSLFWYQQALGQGPEFLTYFQNEAQLDKSGLPSDRFFAERPEGSVSTLKIQRTQQEDSAVYLCASSLGRPSSYNSPLHFGNGTRLTVT.